The following is a T cell receptor (beta chain) sequence with its context. Its antigen is as yet unknown. This record comes from a study of OX40 agonist ivuxolimab in advanced cancers. Overall study: Every patient in dose escalation had hepatocellular carcinoma, melanoma, renal cell or head and neck cancer. Study conclusions and caveats: CD8+ T cells (on average) carried more expanded clones than CD4+ T cells.

Germline loops: CDR1 SGHNT, CDR2 YYREEE (reference sequence). V shed 4 bases and J shed 4 bases, with 22 bases lying between them. The CDR3 runs to 17 residues. Sequencing used immunoSEQ multiplex PCR; TCRdb keeps in-frame clones, though not all of them. Here the sample spans 95,000 to 100,000 clones, just under 85% being singletons. The receptor was isolated from an adult with an advanced solid tumor such as melanoma, head and neck, liver or kidney cancer. The material was CD4+ or CD8+ T cells sorted from blood, obtained in a trial of the OX40 agonist ivuxolimab. V and J are TRBV5-4 and TRBJ2-3, with D possibly being TRBD1 (5 bases). This chain's CDR3 is CASSPHPIGVDPDTQYF. The CDR3 DNA sequence: TGTGCCAGCAGCCCCCATCCGATAGGGGTTGATCCAGATACGCAGTATTTT.